This T cell receptor beta chain emerged from a study of T-cell reconstitution after alpha-beta-depleted transplantation in children. General study findings and limits: The high TCRbeta diversity at day 60 in some patients came from surviving recipient T cells and thymic progenitors. Alpha-beta T cells present about two months after transplant were reported to originate from several hundred expanded graft clones. One year post-transplant, T-cell counts and diversity were largely derived from T cells produced anew.

A TCRbeta library incorporating unique molecular identifiers was prepared. One entry per CDR3 protein results from TCRdb running MiXCR on the PCR reads. The sample lists nearly 250,000 distinct CDR3 sequences; roughly 8.2% were seen once. CDR1 is LGHNT and CDR2 is FRNRAP in the germline V gene. The CDR3 extends over 16 amino acids. A remark on this clonotype: Its antigen is currently unknown. A much larger clone lies a single base off, so this may be a read error.

The material sequenced was PBMCs, mostly from graft donor cells, taken 180 days after TCRalphabeta/CD19-depleted stem cell transplant. This receptor was identified in a male patient aged 5 to 17 who had a stem cell transplant for acute lymphoblastic leukemia, so the T cells may come from the graft donor. This chain links TRBV12-5 with TRBJ2-4; the D gene is possibly TRBD2 (6 bases). CDR3 nucleotides: TGTGCTAGTGACAGGATGGGGGGTCTAGCCAAAGACATTCAGTACTTC. This codes for CASDRMGGLAKDIQYF. Full variable domain (rest looked up from reference TRBV12-5 and TRBJ2-4): DARVTQTPRHKVTEMGQEVTMRCQPILGHNTVFWYRQTMMQGLELLAYFRNRAPLDDSGMPKDRFSAEMPDATLATLKIQPSEPRDSAVYFCASDRMGGLAKDIQYFGAGTRLSVL.